This T cell receptor (beta chain) was identified in a study of shared clonotypes between healthy human individuals. A remark on this clone: The antigen remains unidentified.

Study outcomes and limitations: Some naive CD4 clonotypes, 4% to 6%, turned up in common across four donors. Only blood samples were collected, and tissue repertoires likely differ.

The J segment lost 5 bases and the V segment lost 1 base, leaving 13 bases of the junction unmatched. The germline V gene encodes CDR1 SGHTA and CDR2 FQGNSA. The length of the CDR3 is 17 residues. The data were produced by immunoSEQ multiplex PCR, yet TCRdb's version contains in-frame clones alone and is incomplete. The table shows approximately 2.1 million clones, with approximately 93% occurring only once. The sequence was obtained from a man aged 18 to 35 in good health. Some clones in this sample may be carry-over from other donors' samples. The sample comprised naive CD4+ T cells from PBMCs. Subset indicated: CD45RA+ positively selected. The chain employs TRBV7-2 and TRBJ1-2; the match to TRBD1 covers 7 bases. As DNA, the CDR3 is TGTGCCAGCAGCTTAGTAAGGTTACAGGGGAAAGAATATGGCTACACCTTC. Translated, it gives CASSLVRLQGKEYGYTF. Variable domain in full (rest from reference TRBV7-2 and TRBJ1-2): GAGVSQSPSNKVTEKGKDVELRCDPISGHTALYWYRQSLGQGLEFLIYFQGNSAPDKSGLPSDRFSAERTGGSVSTLTIQRTQQEDSAVYLCASSLVRLQGKEYGYTFGSGTRLTVV.